The 25 T cell receptor beta chains below all came from one sample that was sequenced in a study of post-analysis software for immune sequencing data. Overall study findings and caveats: TRBV segments more frequent in patients than in controls numbered five and included TRBV5-6, TRBV5-1 and TRBV20-1.

Antigens of these TCRs are unknown. Libraries were made from TCR beta cDNA, and they carried unique molecular identifiers. MiXCR was run by TCRdb on the PCR reads, yielding one entry per CDR3 protein. The profile shows over 300,000 distinct CDR3 sequences, roughly 35% of them singletons. Sequencing was carried out using blood. The receptors derive from a girl aged 5-17 years with multiple sclerosis.

The chain has TRBV27 and TRBJ2-1; D is perhaps TRBD2 (6 bases). CDR1 and CDR2 (germline): MNHEY, SMNVEV (reference sequence). The CDR3 has 15 amino acids. V lost 0 bases, J lost 7 bases, and 13 bases lay in between. CDR3 loop: CASSLSSGRMNEQFF. CDR3 in DNA: TGTGCCAGCAGTTTATCTAGCGGTAGGATGAATGAGCAGTTCTTC.

The chain couples TRBV5-1 to TRBJ1-1; D is unclear. Trimming removed 4 bases at V and 0 bases at J, with 13 bases between. CDR3 length: 15 amino acids. Germline CDR1 and CDR2: SGHRS and YFSETQ. The CDR3 protein is CASSTYNGMNTEAFF. The CDR3 bases are TGCGCCAGCAGCACATACAACGGAATGAACACTGAAGCTTTCTTT.

The V gene is TRBV12-3 or TRBV12-4, the J gene TRBJ2-7; 8 positions agree with TRBD1. After removal of 11 bases from V and 2 bases from J, the junction contained 17 bases not matched to a gene. This CDR3 has 16 amino acids. The CDR3 region has the DNA TGTGCCGGCACCTGGAGGTCCGGGACAGGTACCTACGAGCAGTACTTC. This gives the protein CAGTWRSGTGTYEQYF.

The table lists this clonotype with a few counts. V usage is TRBV9 and J usage is TRBJ2-7, with D hard to call. Trimming shortened V by 4 bases and J by 0 bases, and 14 bases separated the two germline ends. This CDR3 has 15 residues. Germline CDR1 SGDLS, CDR2 YYNGEE. CDR3 residues: CASSPSPAASYEQYF. The CDR3 nucleotides read TGTGCCAGCAGCCCCTCCCCCGCTGCCTCCTACGAGCAGTACTTC.

This clonotype has more than one count but fewer than ten. CDR3 nucleotides: TGTGCCAGCAGTGAAGCTAGGGACAGGGGAGGGTACGAGCAGTACTTC. This gives the protein CASSEARDRGGYEQYF. The gene calls are TRBV6-1 and TRBJ2-7, with 10 positions matching TRBD1. The CDR3 totals 16 residues. Looked up from germline, CDR1 is MNHNS and CDR2 is SASEGT. V shed 0 bases, J shed 4 bases, and the junction held 6 bases outside the gene matches.

The chain is built from TRBV7-2 and TRBJ2-3; possibly TRBD1 or TRBD2 for D (5 bases each). Germline loops: CDR1 SGHTA, CDR2 FQGNSA. Trimming left V 5 bases short and J 0 bases short, with 12 bases between. The CDR3 length is 15 residues. Here the CDR3 DNA reads TGTGCCAGCAGCGAGGGGTATCTGAGCACAGATACGCAGTATTTT. Protein: CASSEGYLSTDTQYF.

The chain links TRBV14 to TRBJ2-3; D is unclear. Trimming removed 1 base from V and 4 bases from J, with 6 bases in between. The CDR3 totals 13 residues. Germline values: CDR1 SGHDN, CDR2 FVKESK. Here the CDR3 reads CASSQAGPDTQYF. DNA of the CDR3: TGTGCCAGCAGCCAAGCGGGTCCAGATACGCAGTATTTT.

This clonotype was found a few times. The chain couples TRBV9 to TRBJ2-3; D is undetermined. The germline CDR1 and CDR2 sequences are SGDLS and YYNGEE. Trimming took off 4 bases at V and 3 bases at J, with 12 bases between the two ends. The CDR3 is 14 amino acids. In DNA, the CDR3 is TGTGCCAGCAGCCCTTATGAGTCGACAGATACGCAGTATTTT. Translating it yields CASSPYESTDTQYF.

The rearrangement links TRBV5-1 to TRBJ1-5; D remains ambiguous. CDR3 length: 14 amino acids. CDR1 and CDR2 from the germline V gene are SGHRS and YFSETQ. V was cut by 7 bases and J by 4 bases, with 15 bases left in between. The CDR3 DNA reads as TGCGCCAGCGCGGAACTTCCGTCGAATCAGCCCCAGCATTTT. It yields the protein CASAELPSNQPQHF.

V and J are TRBV5-1 and TRBJ1-1, with 10 bases fitting TRBD1. V was pared by 4 bases and J by 0 bases, with 9 bases of the junction left unmatched. Germline CDR1 reads SGHRS; CDR2 reads YFSETQ. The length of the CDR3 is 17 residues. This CDR3 is CASSPEGTGAMNTEAFF. The CDR3 DNA reads TGCGCCAGCAGCCCCGAGGGGACAGGGGCCATGAACACTGAAGCTTTCTTT. Using reference TRBV5-1 and TRBJ1-1 for the parts outside the CDR3, the full variable domain is KAGVTQTPRYLIKTRGQQVTLSCSPISGHRSVSWYQQTPGQGLQFLFEYFSETQRNKGNFPGRFSGRQFSNSRSEMNVSTLELGDSALYLCASSPEGTGAMNTEAFFGQGTRLTVV.

The chain employs TRBV27 and TRBJ2-1, with no clear D. The CDR3 spans 12 residues. The V gene's germline CDR1 is MNHEY and CDR2 SMNVEV (reference sequence). The ends were cut back, 6 bases at V and 11 bases at J, with 14 bases in the middle. The CDR3 DNA sequence: TGTGCCAGCAGCTATCCTATGGGGAAGCAGTTCTTC. It is translated as CASSYPMGKQFF.

V and J are TRBV10-3 and TRBJ2-1, with a tentative D call TRBD1 (5 bases). The CDR3 has 16 residues. V dropped 2 bases and J dropped 3 bases, with 14 bases sitting between them. Germline-derived CDR1 and CDR2 are ENHRY and SYGVKD. In DNA, the CDR3 is TGTGCCATCAGTGAGGCCCCAGGGTCCCTCTACAATGAGCAGTTCTTC. Protein sequence: CAISEAPGSLYNEQFF.

The chain is built from TRBV7-2 and TRBJ2-7; tentative D call: TRBD2 (6 bases). CDR1 is SGHTA and CDR2 is FQGNSA in the germline V gene. The germline V and J ends were trimmed by 1 base and 9 bases, with 10 bases remaining between them. This CDR3 region has 12 residues. CDR3 bases: TGTGCCAGCAGCTTAGTAGCCGGGGGGCAGTACTTC. This encodes CASSLVAGGQYF.

This clonotype was seen a few times. The J gene is TRBJ2-5, the V gene TRBV7-8; 13 nucleotides align to TRBD2. J gave up 1 base and V 5 bases, and 4 bases lay outside the gene matches. CDR1 and CDR2 from the germline V gene are SGHVS and FQNEAQ. The CDR3 loop spans 16 amino acids. The CDR3 reads CASSLRTSGGQETQYF. The CDR3 bases are TGTGCCAGCAGCCTCCGGACTAGCGGGGGCCAAGAGACCCAGTACTTC.

Here the CDR3 reads CASFGGQGIMNEQFF. CDR3 nucleotide sequence: TGTGCCAGTTTTGGGGGACAGGGGATCATGAATGAGCAGTTCTTC. This chain uses TRBV6-1 with TRBJ2-1; 10 nucleotides match TRBD1. Losses at the gene ends were 9 bases for V and 7 bases for J; bases not matched to a gene: 12. Germline lookup yields CDR1 MNHNS and CDR2 SASEGT. This CDR3 is 15 amino acids long.

CDR3 sequence: CASRQMTPSTDTQYF. The CDR3 region has the DNA TGTGCCAGCAGACAAATGACACCCAGCACAGATACGCAGTATTTT. This sequence joins TRBV12-3 or TRBV12-4 and TRBJ2-3, with unresolved D. V was trimmed by 6 bases and J by 0 bases, leaving 13 bases between them. This CDR3 spans 15 amino acids.

There are many counts of this clonotype. The chain combines TRBV7-2 with TRBJ2-3; D is perhaps TRBD1 or TRBD2 (6 bases each). The CDR3 spans 14 residues. CDR1 is SGHTA, CDR2 FQGNSA, per germline. V was clipped by 7 bases and J by 5 bases, with 16 bases between them. In nucleotides, the CDR3 is TGTGCCAGCACCCAGGGGCTAGCGAGAGATACGCAGTATTTT. Its protein is CASTQGLARDTQYF.

In its sample, this clonotype was seen many times. V and J are TRBV7-2 and TRBJ2-3; D might be TRBD1 or TRBD2, each matching 5 bases. The CDR3 covers 17 residues. Trimming removed 0 bases at V and 1 base at J, with 14 bases between. The germline V gene encodes CDR1 SGHTA and CDR2 FQGNSA. The CDR3 sequence is CASSLAKIGAGTDTQYF. CDR3 DNA sequence: TGTGCCAGCAGCTTAGCCAAAATCGGGGCTGGCACAGATACGCAGTATTTT.

This chain connects TRBV12-3 or TRBV12-4 to TRBJ1-1; D is undetermined. This CDR3 has 12 residues. Trimming shortened V by 3 bases and J by 7 bases, and 9 bases separated the two germline ends. The CDR3 DNA follows: TGTGCCAGCAGTTTTCGGCAGTTTGAAGCTTTCTTT. This sequence encodes CASSFRQFEAFF.

The chain is built from TRBV30 and TRBJ1-5, with D tentatively TRBD1 (5 bases). The CDR3 is 13 residues long. Between the trimmed V and J ends, which lost 2 bases and 5 bases, there was a span of 10 bases. Germline CDR1 and CDR2: GTSNPN and SVGIG (reference sequence). CDR3 coding DNA: TGTGCCTGGAGTCCTGGAGGGGATCAGCCCCAGCATTTT. This sequence encodes CAWSPGGDQPQHF.

At least ten counts were recorded for this clonotype. The chain recombines TRBV20-1 with TRBJ2-5; D possibly matches TRBD1 or TRBD2 (5 bases each). Trimming pared 3 bases from V and 4 bases from J, leaving 15 bases between. Germline CDR1 is DFQATT and CDR2 is SNEGSKA (reference sequence). The CDR3 covers 14 residues. The DNA of the CDR3 is TGCAGTGCTAGCGGGACGACCGATGGAGAGACCCAGTACTTC. Translated, it gives CSASGTTDGETQYF.

This clonotype was picked up many times. The chain recombines TRBV7-2 with TRBJ2-3; possible D gene TRBD1, 6 bases. CDR1 is SGHTA, CDR2 FQGNSA, per germline. This CDR3 has 14 residues. Trimming shortened V by 0 bases and J by 3 bases, and 7 bases separated the two germline ends. The CDR3 sequence: CASSLAQGTDTQYF. CDR3 DNA sequence: TGTGCCAGCAGCTTAGCGCAGGGGACAGATACGCAGTATTTT.

The chain recombines TRBV29-1 with TRBJ1-1, with D perhaps matching TRBD1 (6 bases). V lost 4 bases and J lost 3, with 15 bases in between. Germline CDR1 SQVTM, CDR2 ANQGSEA. There are 14 residues in the CDR3. CDR3 protein: CSVAWGGQDTEAFF. The CDR3 bases are TGCAGCGTTGCATGGGGGGGGCAGGACACTGAAGCTTTCTTT.

To note about this clonotype: Sequence at one end of the junction differs from germline and may be a read error. The rearrangement joins TRBV28 to TRBJ2-5; 8 positions match TRBD1. Germline-derived CDR1 and CDR2 are MDHEN and SYDVKM. The CDR3 is made up of 15 amino acids. CDR3 sequence reads: CASSWTRDRQETRYF. In nucleotides, the CDR3 is TGTGCCAGCAGTTGGACCCGGGACAGGCAAGAGACCCGGTACTTC.

CDR3 loop: CASSLTDRVTPGELFF. CDR3 sequence (DNA): TGTGCCAGCAGTTTAACGGACAGGGTAACTCCCGGGGAGCTGTTTTTT. The chain joins TRBV12-3 or TRBV12-4 to TRBJ2-2; 8 nucleotides agree with TRBD1. V dropped 2 bases and J dropped 6; count of bases not matched to a gene: 8. CDR3 length: 16 residues.